Below, 5 T cell receptor beta chains from the same sample are listed, as sequenced in a study of T cell responses to AZD1222 COVID-19 vaccine. Sequencing was performed with immunoSEQ multiplex PCR; in TCRdb, only in-frame clones are kept and a portion is missing. Among 180,000 or so clones listed, around 94% were seen once. The source material was peripheral blood, sampled on day 0 of AZD1222 vaccination. These receptors were collected from an adult in good health.

This clone was counted only a few times. This chain links TRBV24-1 with TRBJ2-7; weak D call: TRBD1 (7 bases). V lost 2 bases and J 2 bases, leaving 15 bases between the germline ends. The CDR3 covers 16 residues. Germline lookup yields CDR1 KGHDR and CDR2 SFDVKD. Here the CDR3 DNA reads TGTGCCACCAGTGATTCCCCAGGCGGGACAGCCTACGAGCAGTACTTC. Translated, it gives CATSDSPGGTAYEQYF.

This sequence joins TRBV5-1 and TRBJ2-7; 7 bases fit TRBD1. Trimming removed 4 bases from V and 5 bases from J; junction bases left unmatched: 6. CDR1 and CDR2 (germline): SGHRS, YFSETQ. The CDR3 is 13 amino acids. For the CDR3, the DNA is TGCGCCAGCAGCCAGGGACAGCCCAACGAGCAGTACTTC. Its translation: CASSQGQPNEQYF.

The V and J genes are TRBV5-8 and TRBJ1-5; D perhaps matches TRBD1 (5 bases). This CDR3 is built from 15 residues. Trimming cost V 3 bases and J 7 bases, with 17 bases left between them. Germline V gene data show CDR1 as SGHTS and CDR2 as YDEGEE. The CDR3 nucleotides are TGTGCCAGCAGCTCTACAGGTCAAGGGCCCCAGCCCCAGCATTTT. Translating gives CASSSTGQGPQPQHF.

This chain uses TRBV28 with TRBJ2-7; TRBD1 is a possible D gene (5 bases). Trimming removed 2 bases from V and 4 bases from J, with 9 bases in between. The CDR3 is 13 residues long. The germline gives CDR1 MDHEN, CDR2 SYDVKM. The CDR3 nucleotides are TGTGCCAGCAGTTTAGGTAGGGGATACGAGCAGTACTTC. Translating gives CASSLGRGYEQYF.

The rearrangement uses TRBV6-5 and TRBJ2-3; D remains ambiguous. Germline V lookup: CDR1 MNHEY, CDR2 SVGAGI. The CDR3 totals 14 residues. V was shortened by 2 bases and J by 2 bases, with 8 bases between the two germline ends. The CDR3 sequence: CASSYAISTDTQYF. In DNA, the CDR3 is TGTGCCAGCAGTTACGCTATTTCCACAGATACGCAGTATTTT.